What follows is one T cell receptor beta chain and its context. The antigen remains unidentified. These data come from a study of shared clonotypes between healthy human individuals. On the study more broadly: The composition of the donors was a couple of women and a few men aged 18 to 49. Per donor, three plates held CD4 naive cells, three held CD4 memory, two held CD8 naive and one held CD8 memory. Whole-study results and caveats: Clonotypes which were not shared had lower generation probabilities than clonotypes that all four donors shared.

Sequencing was performed with immunoSEQ multiplex PCR; in TCRdb, only in-frame clones are kept and a portion is missing. The sample contains some 580,000 clones, around 97% of which appear only once. The CDR3 loop spans 13 amino acids. Germline CDR1 reads MNHNS; CDR2 reads SASEGT. Trimming took off 8 bases at V and 3 bases at J, with 13 bases between the two ends. Subsets obtained from CD4+ cells comprised CD45RA+ naive and CD45RA-negative memory cells. The sample was naive CD4+ T cells sorted from blood. The subset is: CD45RA+ positively selected. This receptor was identified in a woman aged 30 to 39 in good health. The chain uses TRBV6-1 and TRBJ1-1, with TRBD1 as a possible D gene (6 bases). The CDR3 coding sequence is TGTGCCAGCGTTTATCAGGGGTACACTGAAGCTTTCTTT. This gives the protein CASVYQGYTEAFF.